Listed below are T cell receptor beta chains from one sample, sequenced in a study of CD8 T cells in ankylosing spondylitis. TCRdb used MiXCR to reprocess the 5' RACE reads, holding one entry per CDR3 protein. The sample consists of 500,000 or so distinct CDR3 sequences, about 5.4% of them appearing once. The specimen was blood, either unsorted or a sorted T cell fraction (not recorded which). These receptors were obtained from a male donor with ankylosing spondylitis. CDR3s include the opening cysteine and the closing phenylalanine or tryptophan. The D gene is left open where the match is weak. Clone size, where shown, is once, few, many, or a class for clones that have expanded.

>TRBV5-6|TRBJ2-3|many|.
CASSLGEIGDTQYF
TGTGCCAGCAGCTTAGGGGAAATCGGGGATACGCAGTATTTT
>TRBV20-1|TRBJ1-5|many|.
CSARRVTDKNQPQHF
TGCAGTGCTAGACGGGTAACAGACAAGAATCAGCCCCAGCATTTT
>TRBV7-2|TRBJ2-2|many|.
CASSLGTRPTGELFF
TGTGCCAGCAGCTTAGGGACACGTCCTACCGGGGAGCTGTTTTTT
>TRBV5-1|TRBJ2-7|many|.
CASSETGTPSYEQYF
TGCGCCAGCAGCGAAACCGGGACTCCTTCCTACGAGCAGTACTTC
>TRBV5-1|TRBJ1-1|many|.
CASSLDVGSTEAFF
TGCGCCAGCAGCCTGGACGTGGGTAGCACTGAAGCTTTCTTT
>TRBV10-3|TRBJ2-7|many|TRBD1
CAISEPGQSYEQYF
TGTGCCATCAGTGAACCGGGACAGTCCTACGAGCAGTACTTC
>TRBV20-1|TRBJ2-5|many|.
CSARDQVAQETQYF
TGCAGTGCTAGAGATCAAGTAGCGCAAGAGACCCAGTACTTC
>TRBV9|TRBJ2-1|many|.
CASSVAWMSGPLGEQFF
TGTGCCAGCAGCGTAGCATGGATGAGCGGGCCATTGGGGGAGCAGTTCTTC
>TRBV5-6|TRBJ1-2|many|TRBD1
CASSWGQVTYGYTF
TGTGCCAGCAGCTGGGGACAGGTGACCTATGGCTACACCTTC
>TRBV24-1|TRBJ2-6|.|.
CATSLIGPQVLTF
TGTGCCACCAGTCTTATCGGGCCCCAGGTCCTGACTTTC